This T cell receptor beta chain derives from a study of blood T cell repertoires in COVID-19. CDR1 is SNHLY, CDR2 FYNNEI, per germline. The CDR3 runs to 15 residues. V was clipped by 5 bases and J by 1 base, with 14 bases between them. Profiling relied on immunoSEQ multiplex PCR, and the TCRdb table lists in-frame clones only, not all of them. The sample contains roughly 180,000 clones, 70% to 90% of which appear only once. The sequence was obtained from a woman aged 30 to 39 with active or convalescent COVID-19. Sequencing used peripheral blood. The V and J genes are TRBV2 and TRBJ1-1; D remains unclear. CDR3 region: CASSPEGWGNTEAFF. CDR3 nucleotides: TGTGCCAGCAGTCCCGAGGGTTGGGGGAACACTGAAGCTTTCTTT.